The present T cell receptor (beta chain) was sequenced within a study of blood T cell repertoires in COVID-19. The CDR3 contains 18 residues. The germline V gene encodes CDR1 LGHNA and CDR2 YNFKEQ. Germline trimming cut 1 base from V and 0 bases from J; bases unmatched to any gene: 8. Source study methods: For nucleated cells, counts were estimated from reference gene primer amplification. Only in-frame clones appear in the TCRdb table, and some are missing; sequencing was by immunoSEQ multiplex PCR. That table furnishes V, J and clone size, whereas the DNA furnished D and trimming. In the table there are 80,000 to 95,000 clones, around 84% of which are singletons.

The sample comprised peripheral blood. This TCR was sampled from a woman of 80 years or more in a cohort sampled during active or convalescent COVID-19. J is TRBJ2-3 and V is TRBV4-2; 9 bases map to TRBD2. CDR3 amino acids: CASSQGVGTSGSTDTQYF. Written as DNA, the CDR3 is TGTGCCAGCAGCCAAGGAGTGGGCACTAGCGGGAGCACAGATACGCAGTATTTT.